The 24 T cell receptor beta chains presented below share a single source sample, sequenced in a study of T cell responses to AZD1222 COVID-19 vaccine (dated by TCRdb to the early 2020s). Library generation was performed with the immunoSEQ multiplex PCR assay. Drawn from immuneACCESS, this table holds only the in-frame rearrangements with V and J called that TCRdb kept. Clones are partly lost; checked studies trace under half to an unresolved V gene and leave the rest unexplained. The sample has some 130,000 clones on record, over 90% of them singletons. The ten largest make up about 0.91% of the sample. In the paper's terms, the time point label means: baseline before first vaccination. Sequenced material: peripheral blood, taken on day 0 of AZD1222 vaccination. The receptor set was obtained from an adult in good health.

This chain joins TRBV20-1 and TRBJ1-1; D is perhaps TRBD1 (5 bases). Germline lookup yields CDR1 DFQATT and CDR2 SNEGSKA (reference sequence). The CDR3 is 11 residues long. Trimming removed 8 bases at V and 0 bases at J, with 7 bases between. The CDR3 sequence is CSKQVNTEAFF. The CDR3 DNA follows: TGCAGTAAACAGGTGAACACTGAAGCTTTCTTT.

The chain employs TRBV5-1 and TRBJ1-1; D is ambiguous. This CDR3 spans 14 amino acids. V lost 4 bases and J 1 base, leaving 11 bases between the germline ends. Looked up from germline, CDR1 is SGHRS and CDR2 is YFSETQ. The CDR3 sequence: CASSPQDGNTEAFF. CDR3 nucleotides: TGCGCCAGCAGCCCCCAGGACGGGAACACTGAAGCTTTCTTT.

This chain uses TRBV5-1 with TRBJ1-1; D is perhaps TRBD1 (5 bases). Germline CDR1 and CDR2: SGHRS and YFSETQ. The CDR3 contains 14 residues. Trimming cost V 0 bases and J 4 bases, with 10 bases left between them. The CDR3 spells CASSLEGDLTEAFF. CDR3 nucleotides: TGCGCCAGCAGCTTGGAAGGGGATCTCACTGAAGCTTTCTTT.

The CDR3 nucleotides are TGTGCCAGCAGCCAGGACCCCTACAATGAGTGGCAGTTCTTC. It is translated as CASSQDPYNEWQFF. The genes are TRBV4-2 and TRBJ2-1, with D uncertain. The germline V and J ends were trimmed by 3 bases and 12 bases, with 18 bases remaining between them. The CDR3 runs 14 residues. CDR1 and CDR2 (germline): LGHNA, YNFKEQ.

V usage is TRBV10-1 and J usage is TRBJ1-6; 7 bases are shared with TRBD1. Germline assignment: CDR1 WNHNN and CDR2 SYGVQD (reference sequence). This CDR3 has 13 amino acids. Germline trimming cut 6 bases from V and 8 bases from J; bases unmatched to any gene: 4. This chain's CDR3 is CASSGQVDSPLHF. CDR3 nucleotides: TGCGCCAGCAGCGGACAGGTGGATTCACCCCTCCACTTT.

The V gene is TRBV5-1, the J gene TRBJ1-3; D gene unclear. The CDR3 extends over 16 amino acids. Germline values: CDR1 SGHRS, CDR2 YFSETQ. Trimming removed 0 bases from V and 0 bases from J, with 10 bases in between. The CDR3 DNA is TGCGCCAGCAGCTTGGAGGCAGCCAGCTCTGGAAACACCATATATTTT. It yields the protein CASSLEAASSGNTIYF.

The J gene is TRBJ1-1, the V gene TRBV19, with D unclear. The V gene lost 6 bases and the J gene lost 5 bases, with 13 bases spanning the gap. The CDR3 runs to 13 residues. Germline CDR1 and CDR2: LNHDA and SQIVND (reference sequence). The chain's CDR3 is CASRASGGTEAFF. CDR3 sequence (DNA): TGTGCCAGTAGGGCCTCGGGAGGGACTGAAGCTTTCTTT.

This rearrangement joins TRBV2 to TRBJ1-5; no reliable D call. CDR3 size: 14 residues. Germline CDR1 is SNHLY and CDR2 is FYNNEI. Between the trimmed V and J ends, which lost 8 bases and 1 base, there was a span of 12 bases. CDR3 nucleotides: TGTGCCAGCGGGGTCAGGAGAAGCAATCAGCCCCAGCATTTT. Its translation is CASGVRRSNQPQHF.

V gene TRBV11-3 combines with J gene TRBJ2-2, with 10 bases aligning to TRBD1. Germline V gives CDR1 SGHNT, CDR2 YENEEA. CDR3 length: 15 amino acids. Losses at the gene ends were 3 bases for V and 3 bases for J; bases not matched to a gene: 1. The CDR3 nucleotides read TGTGCCAGCAGCTTCGGGACAGGGGACACCGGGGAGCTGTTTTTT. Amino acids: CASSFGTGDTGELFF.

Turning to this clone: One junction end does not reproduce the germline sequence, and a read error may be involved. The V and J genes are TRBV10-3 and TRBJ1-6, with D tentatively TRBD1 (5 bases). The length of the CDR3 is 14 residues. Per the germline V gene, CDR1 is ENHRY and CDR2 is SYGVKD. DNA of the CDR3: TGCGCCATCAGTGAGTCTAGGGGAGGTTCACCCCTCCACTTT. Residues: CAISESRGGSPLHF.

The chain recombines TRBV4-1 with TRBJ2-3; 12 positions match TRBD2. The length of the CDR3 is 17 residues. V shed 4 bases, J shed 6 bases, and the junction held 11 bases outside the gene matches. Germline loops: CDR1 MGHRA, CDR2 YSYEKL. CDR3 in amino acids: CASSLRASGGVGDTQYF. CDR3 DNA: TGCGCCAGCAGCCTGAGGGCTAGCGGGGGGGTGGGCGATACGCAGTATTTT.

The gene calls are TRBV5-5 and TRBJ1-6, with TRBD1 as a possible D gene (5 bases). The germline V gene encodes CDR1 SGHKS and CDR2 YYEKEE (reference sequence). Trimming pared 1 base from V and 9 bases from J, leaving 23 bases between. The CDR3 is 18 amino acids. CDR3 region: CASSLYTIRETAFSPLHF. Here the CDR3 DNA reads TGTGCCAGCAGCTTGTACACGATCCGGGAGACAGCCTTTTCACCCCTCCACTTT.

The chain links TRBV27 to TRBJ2-2, with D possibly being TRBD2 (5 bases). The CDR3 covers 15 residues. Germline V gene sequence: CDR1 MNHEY, CDR2 SMNVEV (reference sequence). V lost 5 bases and J 1 base, leaving 11 bases between the germline ends. The CDR3 protein is CASSRDRGNTGELFF. For the CDR3, the DNA is TGTGCCAGCAGTCGAGACCGGGGGAACACCGGGGAGCTGTTTTTT.

This clone was counted once. The chain recombines TRBV10-1 with TRBJ2-1; 10 nucleotides line up with TRBD2. The V gene end was trimmed by 4 bases and the J gene end by 4 bases; junction bases not matched to a gene: 7. The CDR3 covers 16 residues. Looked up from germline, CDR1 is WNHNN and CDR2 is SYGVQD (reference sequence). The DNA of the CDR3 is TGCGCCAGCAGTGCACTAGCGGGACCTGCTTACAATGAGCAGTTCTTC. Translation gives CASSALAGPAYNEQFF.

This chain uses TRBV5-1 with TRBJ1-3, with D unclear. The CDR3 is 14 amino acids. CDR1 and CDR2 from the germline V gene are SGHRS and YFSETQ. V was shortened by 0 bases and J by 1 base, with 5 bases between the two germline ends. The DNA of the CDR3 is TGCGCCAGCAGCTTGGGCGGATCTGGAAACACCATATATTTT. Its protein product is CASSLGGSGNTIYF.

J is TRBJ2-7 and V is TRBV6-5, with D possibly matching TRBD1 (5 bases). Germline-derived CDR1 and CDR2 are MNHEY and SVGAGI. CDR3 length: 14 residues. Trimming removed 6 bases at V and 3 bases at J, with 15 bases between. DNA of the CDR3: TGTGCCAGCAGCCGCGCCCTTCAGGGCTACGAGCAGTACTTC. It encodes CASSRALQGYEQYF.

This chain connects TRBV19 to TRBJ1-5; weak D call: TRBD1 (5 bases). This CDR3 comprises 20 residues. Germline CDR1 LNHDA, CDR2 SQIVND (reference sequence). V was clipped by 6 bases and J by 5 bases, with 32 bases between them. The CDR3 sequence: CASSLYRQTVSVFTHQPQHF. The CDR3 coding sequence is TGTGCCAGTAGCCTTTACCGACAGACAGTCTCGGTGTTTACCCATCAGCCCCAGCATTTT.

V usage is TRBV19 and J usage is TRBJ2-2, with TRBD1 matching over 10 bases. Germline trimming cut 9 bases from V and 4 bases from J; bases unmatched to any gene: 8. Germline-derived CDR1 and CDR2 are LNHDA and SQIVND (reference sequence). The CDR3 covers 15 residues. The CDR3, as DNA: TGTGCCAGCGGCCCGGGACAGGGGCTCACCGGGGAGCTGTTTTTT. Residues: CASGPGQGLTGELFF.

The chain links TRBV5-6 to TRBJ1-5, with 7 bases lining up with TRBD1. Germline-derived CDR1 and CDR2 are SGHDT and YYEEEE. V lost 2 bases and J lost 4; bases outside the gene matches: 9. The CDR3 runs to 16 residues. This CDR3 reads CASSFGAQGFNQPQHF. The CDR3 nucleotides are TGTGCCAGCAGCTTTGGGGCACAGGGGTTTAATCAGCCCCAGCATTTT.

The chain employs TRBV5-4 and TRBJ2-5, with D possibly matching TRBD2 (7 bases). The CDR3 is made up of 15 amino acids. The V end lost 3 bases, the J end lost 2 bases, and 14 bases lay between the germline ends. Germline V CDR1 and CDR2: SGHNT, YYREEE (reference sequence). The CDR3 DNA reads as TGTGCCAGCAGCTGGCGAGGGGGGGGTCAAGAGACCCAGTACTTC. Protein: CASSWRGGGQETQYF.

There are many counts of this clone. Other DNA sequences in this specimen translate into the identical CDR3. The chain has TRBV4-2 and TRBJ2-7; no clear D gene. The CDR3 consists of 15 residues. V was pared by 0 bases and J by 0 bases, with 9 bases between. Germline V CDR1 and CDR2: LGHNA, YNFKEQ. CDR3 DNA: TGTGCCAGCAGCCAAGATAGAGGCAGCTCCTACGAGCAGTACTTC. This gives the protein CASSQDRGSSYEQYF.

This chain connects TRBV5-4 to TRBJ1-1, with 11 bases aligning to TRBD1. The CDR3 has 15 residues. Germline CDR1 and CDR2: SGHNT and YYREEE (reference sequence). V dropped 4 bases and J dropped 4; count of bases not matched to a gene: 6. The CDR3 coding sequence is TGTGCCAGCAGCCGGACAGGGGGCATGGGCACTGAAGCTTTCTTT. Encoded protein: CASSRTGGMGTEAFF.

V is TRBV27 and J is TRBJ2-2, with D possibly being TRBD1 or TRBD2 (5 bases each). Germline-derived CDR1 and CDR2 are MNHEY and SMNVEV (reference sequence). The CDR3 is 14 amino acids. Trimming shortened V by 6 bases and J by 6 bases, and 14 bases separated the two germline ends. Here the CDR3 reads CASRVIGGSGELFF. CDR3 nucleotide sequence: TGTGCCAGCAGGGTAATTGGGGGATCCGGGGAGCTGTTTTTT.

This chain joins TRBV3-1 (or the pseudogene TRBV3-2) and TRBJ1-5; a weak D match, TRBD1 (5 bases). Germline assignment: CDR1 LGHDT and CDR2 YNNKEL (reference sequence). Between the trimmed V and J ends, which lost 1 base and 1 base, there was a span of 17 bases. The CDR3 totals 18 residues. CDR3 in DNA: TGTGCCAGCAGCCAAGGGGGGGAAAGGGGTGGCAGCAATCAGCCCCAGCATTTT. It encodes CASSQGGERGGSNQPQHF.